The present T cell receptor (beta chain) was sequenced within a study of cytomegalovirus exposure and HLA in healthy donors. Turning to the study itself: An early data release held tens of millions of unique TCRs from HLA-typed donors. Study-wide findings and caveats: Follow-up analysis found HLA locus-dependent TCR association rates, highest for DRB1 and lowest for HLA-C. Versus the roughly 690-donor mean, an Asian-associated ancestry cluster reportedly showed fewer N-insertions in a later analysis.

This clone was recorded only once. Its antigen is not identified. Germline V gene data show CDR1 as GTSNPN and CDR2 as SVGIG (reference sequence). Trimming removed 1 base at V and 4 bases at J, with 11 bases between. This CDR3 contains 14 residues. With 60 Vbeta and 13 Jbeta primers, the PCR was carried out. TCRdb's copy holds only in-frame clones and misses some; the assay was immunoSEQ multiplex PCR. This table holds fewer than 150,000 clones, less than 85% found once. Sequenced material: PBMCs. This TCR derives from a man aged 40-55 years in good health and CMV-seropositive. The chain links TRBV30 to TRBJ2-1, with D possibly TRBD2 on 6 matching bases. The CDR3 region has the DNA TGTGCCTGGAGTGACGGGAGTGGTTACAATGAGCAGTTCTTC. Its protein is CAWSDGSGYNEQFF.